The TCR beta chain described here comes from a study of blood T cell repertoires in COVID-19. Study-level information: T cells, B-cell-depleted T cells, or PBMCs provided the cDNA or gDNA that served as material.

In this sample, this clone turned up a few times. The CDR3 sequence is 14 residues long. V was pared by 7 bases and J by 4 bases, with 13 bases between. The germline V gene encodes CDR1 WNHNN and CDR2 SYGVQD (reference sequence). In the original processing: Reference gene primer amplification gave estimated nucleated cell counts. Repertoires were generated with immunoSEQ multiplex PCR, while TCRdb's copy carries only in-frame clones and drops some. That table supplies the V and J calls and clone size; D and trimming were determined from the DNA. This sample carries 400,000 to 500,000 clones, about 88% of them seen once, and the ten largest clones take about 1.5%.

The chain links TRBV10-1 to TRBJ2-2; D perhaps matches TRBD2 (6 bases). Input material: PBMCs or T cells enriched from blood (not recorded which). This receptor was obtained from a woman aged 18 to 35 who had been exposed to COVID-19. The CDR3 protein is CASTAGTFTGELFF. In DNA, the CDR3 is TGCGCCAGCACCGCCGGGACTTTCACCGGGGAGCTGTTTTTT.